These T cell receptor beta chains were read from a single sample in a study of T-cell reconstitution after alpha-beta-depleted transplantation in children. Each CDR3 protein gets one entry after TCRdb re-called the PCR reads with MiXCR. The sample consists of about 100,000 distinct CDR3 sequences, 5.5% to 7% of them appearing once. The source material was PBMCs, mostly from graft donor cells, sampled 360 days after TCRalphabeta/CD19-depleted stem cell transplant. These receptors came from a male patient aged 2 to 10 who had a stem cell transplant for acute lymphoblastic leukemia, so the T cells may come from the graft donor. The CDR3 runs from the conserved cysteine through the conserved F or W. The order of the fields is V gene, clone size, J gene, D gene, CDR3 protein, CDR3 DNA. A D gene is named only where the DNA matches it firmly. Not all rows give a size; the values are once, few, many and, for expanded clones, a class.

>TRBV5-1|many|TRBJ2-7|-
CASRGKGTQFTYEQYF
TGCGCCAGCAGGGGCAAGGGGACCCAATTTACCTACGAGCAGTACTTC
>TRBV9|many|TRBJ2-2|-
CASSAPGRGGELFF
TGTGCCAGCAGCGCCCCCGGACGTGGCGGGGAGCTGTTTTTT
>TRBV5-1|few|TRBJ2-7|-
CASDPRPGRYEQYF
TGCGCCAGCGACCCCCGCCCGGGCCGATACGAGCAGTACTTC
>TRBV12-3/TRBV12-4|-|TRBJ2-2|TRBD2
CAFSLAGGVGPNTGELFF
TGTGCCTTCAGTTTAGCGGGCGGAGTTGGTCCGAACACCGGGGAGCTGTTTTTT
>TRBV2|many|TRBJ2-1|TRBD2
CASRPQGSGEQFF
TGTGCCAGTAGGCCCCAGGGTAGCGGGGAGCAGTTCTTC
>TRBV6-1|-|TRBJ2-3|-
CASMGDENTDTQYF
TGTGCCAGCATGGGGGACGAGAACACAGATACGCAGTATTTT
>TRBV20-1|-|TRBJ2-7|-
CSAGAGLKYF
TGCAGTGCTGGAGCTGGACTCAAGTACTTC
>TRBV10-3|many|TRBJ2-5|-
CAISLRGRETQYF
TGTGCCATCAGTCTCCGGGGGCGGGAGACCCAGTACTTC
>TRBV5-1|many|TRBJ2-7|-
CASSWRTHDEQYF
TGCGCCAGCAGCTGGAGGACACACGACGAGCAGTACTTC
>TRBV20-1|many|TRBJ1-4|TRBD1
CSARGPTGQGKKLFF
TGCAGTGCTAGAGGCCCGACGGGACAGGGAAAAAAACTGTTTTTT
>TRBV7-2|few|TRBJ2-3|TRBD2
CASSWTSGGPGDTQYF
TGTGCCAGCAGCTGGACTAGCGGGGGGCCCGGGGATACGCAGTATTTT